These T cell receptor beta chains were read from a single sample in a study of cytomegalovirus exposure and HLA in healthy donors. Method: immunoSEQ multiplex PCR; TCRdb's copy keeps in-frame clones and lacks some. The sample yields about 89,000 clones, around 77% seen once. The sample was PBMCs. These receptors came from a man under 40 in good health and CMV-seronegative. Each CDR3 is given with its conserved first and last residue. A D gene is named only where the DNA matches it firmly. Clone size appears in some rows only: once, few, many, or a class for an expanded clone.

j_gene,v_gene,d_gene,len,abundance,CDR3nt,CDR3aa
TRBJ2-7,TRBV7-6,-,16,once,TGTGCCAGCAGCTTCGAAGGGGGATGGGGGTCCTACGAGCAGTACTTC,CASSFEGGWGSYEQYF
TRBJ1-2,TRBV6-5,TRBD1,13,-,TGTGCCAGCAGAGGACAGGGAGGCGATGGCTACACCTTC,CASRGQGGDGYTF
TRBJ2-2,TRBV5-1,-,15,-,TGCGCCAGCAGCTTGTCTTTAACGAACACCGGGGAGCTGTTTTTT,CASSLSLTNTGELFF
TRBJ2-5,TRBV10-2,TRBD1,13,-,TGCGCCAGCAGTGAACAGGGGGTAGAGACCCAGTACTTC,CASSEQGVETQYF
TRBJ1-5,TRBV30,TRBD1,15,-,TGTGCCTGGAGCGCTGGGGACAGTTCTAATCAGCCCCAGCATTTT,CAWSAGDSSNQPQHF
TRBJ1-3,TRBV15,-,14,-,TGTGCCACCAGCAGCCGAGTCTCTGGAAACACCATATATTTT,CATSSRVSGNTIYF
TRBJ1-5,TRBV28,TRBD1,14,-,TGTGCCAGCAATCCAGGGGGGAGCAATCAGCCCCAGCATTTT,CASNPGGSNQPQHF
TRBJ2-3,TRBV7-2,TRBD2,17,-,TGTGCCAGCAGCTTAGTGAGGGGCGGGAGAGGCACAGATACGCAGTATTTT,CASSLVRGGRGTDTQYF
TRBJ1-1,TRBV5-1,-,15,-,TGCGCCAGCAGCGTCGGCGGACATTTGAACACTGAAGCTTTCTTT,CASSVGGHLNTEAFF
TRBJ1-6,TRBV5-1,TRBD1,16,-,TGCGCCAGCAGCTTCGGACAGGGGACATATAATTCACCCCTCCACTTT,CASSFGQGTYNSPLHF
TRBJ2-1,TRBV11-2,-,13,-,TGTGCCAGCAGCTTACGGTCGAGCAATGAGCAGTTCTTC,CASSLRSSNEQFF
TRBJ2-1,TRBV18,-,16,-,TGTGCCAGCTCACCACGTCCGGAGAGCTCCTACAATGAGCAGTTCTTC,CASSPRPESSYNEQFF
TRBJ2-5,TRBV2,TRBD1,15,-,TGTGCCAGCAGTGATATAGCGGACAGGGGGGAGACCCAGTACTTC,CASSDIADRGETQYF
TRBJ1-2,TRBV6-1,-,15,-,TGTGCCAGCAGTGATTCGAAACACAGCACCTATGGCTACACCTTC,CASSDSKHSTYGYTF
TRBJ1-1,TRBV30,TRBD1,14,-,TGTGCCTGGAGCAAAGCGGAGGGGGCAATATCAGCTTTCTTT,CAWSKAEGAISAFF
TRBJ1-2,TRBV6-1,TRBD1,13,-,TGTGCCAGCAGTGAGACAGGGTGGGATGGCTACACCTTC,CASSETGWDGYTF
TRBJ2-1,TRBV30,-,15,-,TGTGCCTGGACCCCAGGGACAAGCTCCTACAATGAGCAGTTCTTC,CAWTPGTSSYNEQFF
TRBJ2-5,TRBV28,-,14,-,TGTGCCAGCAGTTTTGGTGCGTACCAAGAGACCCAGTACTTC,CASSFGAYQETQYF
TRBJ2-2,TRBV5-1,TRBD2,15,-,TGCGCCAGCAGCTTTAGCGGGAGGCGAGACGGGGAGCTGTTTTTT,CASSFSGRRDGELFF
TRBJ2-1,TRBV6-1,TRBD2,15,-,TGTGCCAGCAACCCGACTAGCGGGAGATACAATGAGCAGTTCTTC,CASNPTSGRYNEQFF
TRBJ1-1,TRBV28,TRBD1,14,-,TGTGCCAGCAGGCAGACAGGGTGGAGCACTGAAGCTTTCTTT,CASRQTGWSTEAFF
TRBJ2-2,TRBV5-1,-,15,-,TGCGCCAGCAGCCTTGGTACGGGAGCCACCGGGGAGCTGTTTTTT,CASSLGTGATGELFF
TRBJ1-5,TRBV30,-,16,-,TGTGCCTGGAGTGTTGAGAGGGTTACTTTGGGTCAGCCCCAGCATTTT,CAWSVERVTLGQPQHF
TRBJ1-6,TRBV6-5,TRBD1,13,-,TGTGCCACCAGGGACAGCTATAATTCACCCCTCCACTTT,CATRDSYNSPLHF
TRBJ1-1,TRBV7-9,-,12,-,TGTGCCAGCAGCCCAGCGGTAGATGGAGCTTTCTTT,CASSPAVDGAFF
TRBJ1-3,TRBV18,-,14,-,TGTGCCAGCTCACCAAGCAACTCTGGAAACACCATATATTTT,CASSPSNSGNTIYF
TRBJ2-7,TRBV28,-,15,-,TGTGCCAGCAGTTTTGAACAGGGGGGGGTCCACGAGCAGTACTTC,CASSFEQGGVHEQYF
TRBJ1-1,TRBV29-1,TRBD1,12,-,TGCAGCGGGACCCAGGGGGGCGGTGAAGCTTTCTTT,CSGTQGGGEAFF
TRBJ1-2,TRBV27,-,13,-,TGTGCCAGCAGTTTAAATTGGGCAAAAGGCTACACCTTC,CASSLNWAKGYTF
TRBJ1-1,TRBV7-2,-,13,-,TGTGCCAGCAGCTTAGGGGGCTCGGCTGAAGCTTTCTTT,CASSLGGSAEAFF
TRBJ1-2,TRBV7-5,-,18,-,TGTGCCAGAAGCTTAGGGGTGGGGACAGGGAGGCCGTGCTATGGCTACACCTTC,CARSLGVGTGRPCYGYTF
TRBJ2-7,TRBV27,TRBD1,16,-,TGTGCCAGCAGTTCCAGACCGGGACAGGGATCCTACGAGCAGTACTTC,CASSSRPGQGSYEQYF
TRBJ1-5,TRBV7-6,-,17,-,TGTGCCAGCAGCTCTGTGCTGAGACTTGGGAGCAATCAGCCCCAGCATTTT,CASSSVLRLGSNQPQHF
TRBJ2-2,TRBV5-1,TRBD1,16,few,TGCGCCAGCAGCTCGCAGACAGGGGTCGACACCGGGGAGCTGTTTTTT,CASSSQTGVDTGELFF
TRBJ1-2,TRBV7-2,TRBD1,15,-,TGTGCCAGCAGCCCGAGACAGGGCGTCGGCTATGGCTACACCTTC,CASSPRQGVGYGYTF
TRBJ1-2,TRBV6-1,-,13,-,TGTGCCAGCAGTGATACGCCCGGCTATGGCTACACCTTC,CASSDTPGYGYTF
TRBJ2-1,TRBV27,TRBD1,15,-,TGTGCCAGCATCCACGCCACAGGGGGCATCAATGAGCAGTTCTTC,CASIHATGGINEQFF
TRBJ1-5,TRBV7-5,-,14,-,TGTGCCTGTCGACCAGGAACTCGCGATCAGCCCCAGCATTTT,CACRPGTRDQPQHF
TRBJ2-7,TRBV29-1,-,13,-,TGCAGCGTTGAAAGGGGGTTGTATAGCGAGCAGTACTTC,CSVERGLYSEQYF
TRBJ2-7,TRBV6-4,-,16,-,TGTGCCAGCAGTGGCTTCCCTAGGAGGATAAACTACGAGCAGTACTTC,CASSGFPRRINYEQYF
TRBJ1-1,TRBV13,TRBD1,12,-,TGTGCCAGCAGCCAGGGGGGCACTGAAGCTTTCTTT,CASSQGGTEAFF
TRBJ1-3,TRBV6-5,-,16,-,TGTGCCAGCAGTTACTCGAAATGGCTCCCCGGAAACACCATATATTTT,CASSYSKWLPGNTIYF
TRBJ1-1,TRBV10-1,-,15,-,TGCGCCAGCAGGTCAGGGGATGAGGGTGACACTGAAGCTTTCTTT,CASRSGDEGDTEAFF
TRBJ2-1,TRBV5-6,TRBD1,16,-,TGTGCCAGCAGCTCCTACCCCGGGACAGGATACAATGAGCAGTTCTTC,CASSSYPGTGYNEQFF
TRBJ1-1,TRBV2,-,13,-,TGTGCCAGCCTACAGGACGGGAACACTGAAGCTTTCTTT,CASLQDGNTEAFF
TRBJ1-5,TRBV7-9,TRBD1,14,few,TGTGCCAGCAGCCCCGGGACAGCAAATCAGCCCCAGCATTTT,CASSPGTANQPQHF
TRBJ2-3,TRBV9,TRBD2,17,few,TGTGCCAGCAGCGTAGGTGGGGGGGGAGGTAGCACAGATACGCAGTATTTT,CASSVGGGGGSTDTQYF
TRBJ2-6,TRBV29-1,-,18,-,TGCAGCGTTGATGGTGAGGGTCGCACCCGATCTGGGGCCAACGTCCTGACTTTC,CSVDGEGRTRSGANVLTF
TRBJ2-5,TRBV2,TRBD1,13,-,TGTGCCAGCAGAGGGACAGGGAGGGAGACCCAGTACTTC,CASRGTGRETQYF
TRBJ1-5,TRBV9,-,15,-,TGTGCCAGCAGCCCCAATCCCGGTGCGAATCAGCCCCAGCATTTT,CASSPNPGANQPQHF
TRBJ2-3,TRBV28,TRBD2,15,-,TGTGCCAGCAGTTTAGGACTAGTAAGCACAGATACGCAGTATTTT,CASSLGLVSTDTQYF
TRBJ1-4,TRBV28,-,14,-,TGTGCCAGCAGTTCCCCAGGGGATAGTGGAAAACTGTTTTTT,CASSSPGDSGKLFF
TRBJ1-5,TRBV28,TRBD1,17,-,TGTGCCAGCAGTTTGTTTAAAGGGACAGGGGGTGTTCAGCCCCAGCATTTT,CASSLFKGTGGVQPQHF
TRBJ2-7,TRBV9,-,15,-,TGTGCCAGCAGCGTAGGTGGGGGGAACTCCTACGAGCAGTACTTC,CASSVGGGNSYEQYF
TRBJ2-1,TRBV5-5,-,14,-,TGTGCCAGCAGCTTGGCTTTGGGGGGGCATGAGCAGTTCTTC,CASSLALGGHEQFF